This T cell receptor beta chain was captured in a study of T cell repertoires in cytomegalovirus infection. Across the whole study: CMV infection plus the matching HLA type was flagged by public TCR beta signatures.

This clonotype was observed a handful of times. Its antigen is currently unknown. MiXCR was run by TCRdb on the reads, yielding one entry per CDR3 protein. The sample gives about a million distinct CDR3 sequences, roughly a third of which show up once; roughly 13% is in the top ten. CDR1 is SEHNR, CDR2 FQNEAQ, per germline (reference sequence). V lost 5 bases, J lost 1 base, and 26 bases lay in between. The CDR3 has 19 amino acids. The clonotype comes from a human donor in good health (CMV status not recorded). Some clones in this sample may be carry-over from other donors' samples. Material: cultured CD8+ T cells from PBMCs, obtained from culture after CMV antigen stimulation. The chain has TRBV7-9 and TRBJ1-1; TRBD1 is a possible D gene (6 bases). CDR3 residues: CASSQSGGHSGSKNTEAFF. For the CDR3, the DNA is TGTGCCAGCAGCCAGTCGGGGGGACATTCGGGGAGCAAGAACACTGAAGCTTTCTTT.